This T cell receptor beta chain was retrieved from a study of regulatory T cells in long-lasting Graves disease. Study-wide points: Those with persistent Graves' had less TCR diversity than newly diagnosed patients. Thyroid tissue was not studied; only peripheral blood was. The persistent group shared about 2,700 public clonotypes, more than the 850 to 1,000 shared by new patients.

Arm-PCR of CDR3 regions and iRepertoire HTBI primers were used to build TCR beta libraries. MiXCR, applied by TCRdb to the multiplex PCR reads, yields one record per CDR3 protein. The data contain approximately 560,000 distinct CDR3 sequences, about 16% of them seen just once; the ten biggest clones take up about 11%. Of note for this clonotype: Its antigen is undetermined.

Time point: newly diagnosed GD, antithyroid drugs for less than 3 months. The TCR library was made from RNA that had been extracted from PBMCs in TRIzol. The sample also formed part of further work on T cells in Graves' hyperthyroidism and ophthalmopathy.

The sample in question was peripheral blood mononuclear cells (PBMCs), obtained at new diagnosis, from a patient treated with antithyroid drugs. The receptor comes from a man younger than 30 with Graves disease.

CDR3 DNA sequence: TGCGCCAGCAGCTTGAATTTGCAGACCGGGACTGAAGCTTTCTTT. Protein: CASSLNLQTGTEAFF. V and J are TRBV5-1 and TRBJ1-1; D ambiguous. Between the trimmed V and J ends, which lost 1 base and 5 bases, there was a span of 15 bases. The CDR3 is made up of 15 amino acids. Per germline, CDR1 SGHRS and CDR2 YFSETQ.